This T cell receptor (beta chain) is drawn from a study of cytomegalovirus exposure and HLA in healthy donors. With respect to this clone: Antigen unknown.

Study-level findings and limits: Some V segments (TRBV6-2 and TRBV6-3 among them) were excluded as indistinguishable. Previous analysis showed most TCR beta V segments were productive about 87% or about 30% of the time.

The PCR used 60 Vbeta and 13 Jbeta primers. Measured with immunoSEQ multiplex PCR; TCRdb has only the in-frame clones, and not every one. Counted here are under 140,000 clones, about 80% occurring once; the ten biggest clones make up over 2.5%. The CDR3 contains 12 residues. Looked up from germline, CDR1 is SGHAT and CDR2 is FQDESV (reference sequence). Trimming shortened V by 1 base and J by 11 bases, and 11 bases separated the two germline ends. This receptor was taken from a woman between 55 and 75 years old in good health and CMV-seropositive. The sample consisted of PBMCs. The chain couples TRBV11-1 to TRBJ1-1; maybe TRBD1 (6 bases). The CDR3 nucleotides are TGTGCCAGCAGCTTAGGTGAGGGGGTCGCTTTCTTT. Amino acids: CASSLGEGVAFF.